Shown below are 14 T cell receptor beta chains from a single sample sequenced in a study of vaccination and CD4 T cells after COVID-19. The Oncomine TCR Beta short-read assay generated sequence data from the DNA of cultured CD4+ T cells. TCRdb processed the PCR reads anew with MiXCR; each CDR3 protein has one entry. Of fewer than 20,000 distinct CDR3 sequences listed, around 40% are singletons. Treatment specified: roughly 10-day PBMC culture with coronavirus spike peptide pools or control peptides (ViraFEST assay). Which antigens these TCRs recognize remains unknown. Material for sequencing was CD4+ T cells from blood, cultured in vitro. The receptors here all came from a human donor who had recovered from COVID-19.

The CDR3 spells CASSTYPITSYGYTF. The CDR3 nucleotides are TGTGCCAGCAGTACCTACCCTATAACCTCCTATGGCTACACCTTC. V is TRBV28 and J is TRBJ1-2; D is uncertain. This CDR3 is built from 15 residues. The V gene lost 5 bases and the J gene lost 4 bases, with 17 bases spanning the gap. The germline CDR1 and CDR2 sequences are MDHEN and SYDVKM.

This clonotype occurred a few times. The rearrangement joins TRBV30 to TRBJ1-6, with unresolved D. The V end lost 3 bases, the J end lost 5 bases, and 8 bases lay between the germline ends. The CDR3 is 13 residues long. From germline, CDR1 is GTSNPN and CDR2 SVGIG (reference sequence). The CDR3 is CAWRASDNSPLHF. The DNA for the CDR3 is TGTGCCTGGAGGGCGTCAGATAATTCACCCCTCCACTTT.

There are a few counts of this clonotype. The V and J genes are TRBV6-1 and TRBJ1-6; D may be TRBD1 (5 bases). The CDR3 length is 15 residues. With 4 bases removed from V and 8 bases from J, the gap between germline ends came to 15 bases. Germline V gives CDR1 MNHNS, CDR2 SASEGT. The DNA for the CDR3 is TGTGCCAGCAGTGGCCTACAGAGAGGGGATTCACCCCTCCACTTT. Encoded protein: CASSGLQRGDSPLHF.

This chain uses TRBV7-9 with TRBJ2-3; D not resolved. Germline V gene lookup returns CDR1 SEHNR and CDR2 FQNEAQ (reference sequence). The ends were cut back, 5 bases at V and 5 bases at J, with 17 bases in the middle. There are 15 residues in the CDR3. The CDR3: CASSRVLTSGDTQYF. CDR3 nucleotides: TGTGCCAGCAGCAGAGTCCTGACCTCTGGAGATACGCAGTATTTT.

The J gene is TRBJ2-1, the V gene TRBV27; 10 nucleotides line up with TRBD2. V gave up 6 bases and J gave up 6 bases; unmatched junction bases: 8. Germline V gene data show CDR1 as MNHEY and CDR2 as SMNVEV (reference sequence). This CDR3 is 15 amino acids long. The CDR3 DNA reads as TGTGCCAGCAGGCCCCCCCTAGCGGGAGCCAATGAGCAGTTCTTC. As protein: CASRPPLAGANEQFF.

The genes are TRBV3-1 and TRBJ1-5; no reliable D call. The ends were cut back, 10 bases at V and 3 bases at J, with 13 bases in the middle. CDR3 length: 13 amino acids. Germline assignment: CDR1 LGHDT and CDR2 YNNKEL (reference sequence). Here the CDR3 DNA reads TGTGCCACCCAAGGGTGGGTCAATCAGCCCCAGCATTTT. This gives the protein CATQGWVNQPQHF.

The V gene is TRBV7-9, the J gene TRBJ1-1; tentatively, D is TRBD1 (6 bases). The germline V gene encodes CDR1 SEHNR and CDR2 FQNEAQ (reference sequence). The CDR3 contains 14 residues. V was pared by 5 bases and J by 5 bases, with 15 bases between. CDR3 protein: CASSIRDIGTEAFF. The CDR3 DNA is TGTGCCAGCAGCATCCGGGACATCGGAACTGAAGCTTTCTTT. Full variable domain (rest looked up from reference TRBV7-9 and TRBJ1-1): DTGVSQNPRHKITKRGQNVTFRCDPISEHNRLYWYRQTLGQGPEFLTYFQNEAQLEKSRLLSDRFSAERPKGSFSTLEIQRTEQGDSAMYLCASSIRDIGTEAFFGQGTRLTVV.

J is TRBJ2-1 and V is TRBV15; 8 positions match TRBD2. The CDR3 contains 15 residues. V lost 3 bases and J lost 7; bases outside the gene matches: 8. Germline loops: CDR1 LNHNV, CDR2 YYDKDF (reference sequence). CDR3 coding DNA: TGTGCCACCAGCAGGCGGGGGGCGCTCCTTAATGAGCAGTTCTTC. It specifies CATSRRGALLNEQFF.

This chain links TRBV2 with TRBJ1-5, with a tentative D call TRBD1 (6 bases). Germline V lookup: CDR1 SNHLY, CDR2 FYNNEI. The ends were cut back, 6 bases at V and 4 bases at J, with 13 bases in the middle. The CDR3 sequence is 14 residues long. The CDR3 spells CASRQGTENQPQHF. CDR3 sequence (DNA): TGTGCCAGCAGGCAGGGGACCGAGAATCAGCCCCAGCATTTT.

Only a few counts were recorded for this clonotype. DNA for the CDR3: TGTGCCAGCAGTGGGTCTCAAAACCTGCATTTT. Its protein product is CASSGSQNLHF. V and J are TRBV2 and TRBJ1-5; D unresolved. Trimming left V 4 bases short and J 15 bases short, with 13 bases between. From germline, CDR1 is SNHLY and CDR2 FYNNEI. CDR3 length: 11 amino acids.

The V call is TRBV20-1, the J call TRBJ2-5; 13 bases agree with TRBD2. V lost 0 bases to trimming and J lost 2 bases; unmatched junction nucleotides: 6. CDR3 length equals 17 residues. Germline lookup yields CDR1 DFQATT and CDR2 SNEGSKA (reference sequence). DNA for the CDR3: TGCAGTGCTAGAGATAGGACTAGCGGGAGTAAGCAAGAGACCCAGTACTTC. It encodes CSARDRTSGSKQETQYF.

V usage is TRBV6-2 or TRBV6-3 and J usage is TRBJ1-5, with 7 bases identical to TRBD1. Germline assignment: CDR1 MNHEY and CDR2 SVGEGT. V dropped 2 bases and J dropped 3; count of bases not matched to a gene: 4. This CDR3 has 15 residues. The CDR3 bases are TGTGCCAGCAGTTACAACAGGGGCCTCAATCAGCCCCAGCATTTT. Protein sequence: CASSYNRGLNQPQHF.

On this clonotype: Germline and junction disagree at one end, which may indicate a read error. The chain employs TRBV5-1 and TRBJ1-1, with TRBD1 matching over 7 bases. Germline lookup yields CDR1 SGHRS and CDR2 YFSETQ. The CDR3 has 16 residues. Written as DNA, the CDR3 is TGCGCCAGCAGTTTGGGTCCTCAGGGGGTGTACACTGAAGCTTTCTTT. Its protein is CASSLGPQGVYTEAFF.

This chain links TRBV19 with TRBJ2-2, with a tentative D call TRBD1 (6 bases). The CDR3 sequence is 15 residues long. Germline CDR1 and CDR2: LNHDA and SQIVND (reference sequence). Trimming stripped 7 bases from V and 6 bases from J, with 18 bases between. This CDR3 reads CASTIAGTKAGELFF. CDR3 bases: TGTGCCAGTACAATAGCCGGGACAAAGGCCGGGGAGCTGTTTTTT. The complete variable domain, with remaining parts taken from reference TRBV19 and TRBJ2-2, reads DGGITQSPKYLFRKEGQNVTLSCEQNLNHDAMYWYRQDPGQGLRLIYYSQIVNDFQKGDIAEGYSVSREKKESFPLTVTSAQKNPTAFYLCASTIAGTKAGELFFGEGSRLTVL.